This passage covers 20 T cell receptor beta chains from one sample sequenced in a study of blood T cell repertoires in COVID-19. TCRdb's copy holds only in-frame clones and misses some; the assay was immunoSEQ multiplex PCR. The data hold around 290,000 clones, with 87% observed a single time. The sequenced sample consisted of peripheral blood. The receptors were sampled from a woman in her fifties or sixties who had recovered from COVID-19.

The J gene is TRBJ2-5, the V gene TRBV5-4; 10 bases agree with TRBD1. V was pared by 0 bases and J by 2 bases, with 4 bases of the junction left unmatched. The CDR3 extends over 16 amino acids. Germline values: CDR1 SGHNT, CDR2 YYREEE (reference sequence). The CDR3: CASSLGTGGIQETQYF. CDR3 nucleotide sequence: TGTGCCAGCAGCTTGGGGACAGGGGGGATTCAAGAGACCCAGTACTTC.

This rearrangement joins TRBV9 to TRBJ2-7; 9 positions agree with TRBD2. Trimming took 0 bases from V and 6 from J; bases not matched to a gene: 4. CDR3 size: 14 residues. Looked up from germline, CDR1 is SGDLS and CDR2 is YYNGEE. The chain's CDR3 is CASSVGLAGFEQYF. The CDR3 DNA follows: TGTGCCAGCAGCGTAGGGCTAGCGGGGTTCGAGCAGTACTTC.

This chain joins TRBV6-5 and TRBJ2-1; TRBD2 aligns across 12 bases. From germline, CDR1 is MNHEY and CDR2 SVGAGI. V lost 6 bases to trimming and J lost 4 bases; unmatched junction nucleotides: 4. The CDR3 consists of 15 residues. The CDR3 loop reads CASSLGTSGYNEQFF. CDR3 sequence (DNA): TGTGCCAGCAGCCTAGGGACTAGCGGGTACAATGAGCAGTTCTTC.

The rearrangement links TRBV12-3 or TRBV12-4 to TRBJ1-6; no definite D call. The ends were cut back, 1 base at V and 8 bases at J, with 6 bases in the middle. The CDR3 has 13 amino acids. The CDR3 nucleotides are TGTGCCAGCAGTTTAGTTGAGGATTCACCCCTCCACTTT. This codes for CASSLVEDSPLHF.

In this sample, this clone turned up once. The J gene is TRBJ2-1, the V gene TRBV7-3, with D tentatively TRBD2 (6 bases). Germline assignment: CDR1 SGHTA and CDR2 FQGTGA. The V end lost 4 bases, the J end lost 4 bases, and 17 bases lay between the germline ends. CDR3 size: 16 residues. The CDR3 loop reads CASSSPTGGPYNEQFF. Here the CDR3 DNA reads TGTGCCAGCAGCTCCCCGACCGGGGGACCTTACAATGAGCAGTTCTTC.

This clone is a singleton in its sample. The chain combines TRBV4-3 with TRBJ2-2; D gene uncertain. The CDR3 contains 15 residues. Germline V lookup: CDR1 LGHNA, CDR2 YSLEER. Trimming stripped 1 base from V and 6 bases from J, with 12 bases between. The CDR3 reads CASSQGRHIAGELFF. In DNA form, the CDR3 reads TGCGCCAGCAGCCAAGGTCGACATATTGCCGGGGAGCTGTTTTTT.

V and J are TRBV18 and TRBJ2-3; the match to TRBD2 covers 8 bases. The CDR3 consists of 13 residues. Trimming took 8 bases from V and 4 from J; bases not matched to a gene: 5. Germline V gene lookup returns CDR1 KGHSH and CDR2 LQKENI. As DNA, the CDR3 is TGTGCCAGCCAGCGGGAGTTACCAGATACGCAGTATTTT. Residues: CASQRELPDTQYF.

The V gene is TRBV20-1, the J gene TRBJ1-1, with TRBD1 matching 7 bases. V lost 6 bases, J lost 7 bases, and 5 bases stayed unmatched. There are 11 residues in the CDR3. Germline V gene lookup returns CDR1 DFQATT and CDR2 SNEGSKA (reference sequence). The CDR3 loop reads CSASRGIEAFF. As DNA, the CDR3 is TGCAGTGCGTCCAGGGGGATTGAAGCTTTCTTT.

The V gene is TRBV5-6, the J gene TRBJ2-7; 8 nucleotides line up with TRBD2. Germline-derived CDR1 and CDR2 are SGHDT and YYEEEE. With 4 bases clipped from V and 7 bases from J, the junction kept 10 bases outside the gene matches. CDR3 length: 14 residues. CDR3 residues: CASSAGTSLLEQYF. The CDR3 DNA sequence: TGTGCCAGCAGCGCCGGGACTAGTCTTTTGGAGCAGTACTTC.

V usage is TRBV9 and J usage is TRBJ2-2, with 7 bases fitting TRBD2. The CDR3 length is 16 residues. V trimming: 0 bases; J trimming: 4 bases; junction bases outside the gene matches: 6. Germline V gives CDR1 SGDLS, CDR2 YYNGEE. CDR3 amino acids: CASSVVGGRGTGELFF. DNA of the CDR3: TGTGCCAGCAGCGTAGTAGGCGGGAGAGGCACCGGGGAGCTGTTTTTT. Full variable domain (rest looked up from reference TRBV9 and TRBJ2-2): DSGVTQTPKHLITATGQRVTLRCSPRSGDLSVYWYQQSLDQGLQFLIQYYNGEERAKGNILERFSAQQFPDLHSELNLSSLELGDSALYFCASSVVGGRGTGELFFGEGSRLTVL.

V is TRBV7-2 and J is TRBJ1-4; the D is unclear. V was trimmed by 1 base and J by 4 bases, leaving 4 bases between them. The CDR3 has 13 residues. Germline-derived CDR1 and CDR2 are SGHTA and FQGNSA. The CDR3, as DNA: TGTGCCAGCAGCTTAGACATTAATGAAAAACTGTTTTTT. This sequence encodes CASSLDINEKLFF.

The chain recombines TRBV5-6 with TRBJ1-1, with 7 bases that match TRBD1. The CDR3 length is 17 residues. V trimming: 3 bases; J trimming: 2 bases; junction bases outside the gene matches: 13. Germline CDR1 reads SGHDT; CDR2 reads YYEEEE. The CDR3 coding sequence is TGTGCCAGCAGCTCAATGACAGGGTGGCCCTCTAACACTGAAGCTTTCTTT. Translating gives CASSSMTGWPSNTEAFF.

This chain uses TRBV4-2 with TRBJ2-1; 10 nucleotides match TRBD1. The J segment lost 5 bases and the V segment lost 2 bases, leaving 15 bases of the junction unmatched. The CDR3 has 19 residues. Germline lookup yields CDR1 LGHNA and CDR2 YNFKEQ. The CDR3 region is CASSQSPPWGTGADNEQFF. The CDR3 DNA sequence: TGTGCCAGCAGCCAAAGCCCCCCGTGGGGGACAGGGGCCGACAATGAGCAGTTCTTC.

The chain links TRBV30 to TRBJ2-3; no definite D call. This CDR3 contains 12 residues. V lost 0 bases to trimming and J lost 2 bases, with 3 bases between them. Germline CDR1 is GTSNPN and CDR2 is SVGIG (reference sequence). The CDR3: CAWSVYTDTQYF. The CDR3 region has the DNA TGTGCCTGGAGTGTCTACACAGATACGCAGTATTTT.

The chain uses TRBV7-2 and TRBJ2-1, with 10 bases aligning to TRBD2. Losses at the gene ends were 6 bases for V and 5 bases for J; bases not matched to a gene: 7. Germline CDR1 SGHTA, CDR2 FQGNSA. The CDR3 is 15 amino acids. For the CDR3, the DNA is TGTGCCAGCAGGATCGGACTAGCGGATAACAATGAGCAGTTCTTC. Its translation is CASRIGLADNNEQFF.

The J gene is TRBJ2-2, the V gene TRBV3-1 (or the pseudogene TRBV3-2); 13 positions match TRBD2. Germline V gene sequence: CDR1 LGHDT, CDR2 YNNKEL (reference sequence). V lost 4 bases to trimming and J lost 5 bases; unmatched junction nucleotides: 7. This CDR3 has 17 residues. The CDR3 is CASSPGTSGAGTGELFF. CDR3 DNA: TGTGCCAGCAGCCCCGGGACTAGCGGGGCCGGGACCGGGGAGCTGTTTTTT.

V usage is TRBV19 and J usage is TRBJ1-4; 10 bases align to TRBD1. This CDR3 region has 14 residues. Losses at the gene ends were 7 bases for V and 7 bases for J; bases not matched to a gene: 6. The V gene's germline CDR1 is LNHDA and CDR2 SQIVND (reference sequence). The DNA for the CDR3 is TGTGCCAGTATCGACAGGGGGCGCAGTGAAAAACTGTTTTTT. It encodes CASIDRGRSEKLFF.

The chain couples TRBV28 to TRBJ1-4, with D tentatively TRBD1 (6 bases). Per germline, CDR1 MDHEN and CDR2 SYDVKM. V was cut by 8 bases and J by 8 bases, with 21 bases left in between. The CDR3 contains 15 residues. This CDR3 is CASGGDIISGEKLFF. The DNA for the CDR3 is TGTGCCAGCGGGGGGGACATCATCAGCGGGGAAAAACTGTTTTTT.

V gene TRBV29-1 combines with J gene TRBJ2-7; the match to TRBD2 covers 9 bases. In germline, CDR1 is SQVTM, CDR2 ANQGSEA. The CDR3 has 13 amino acids. V lost 4 bases, J lost 1 base, and 2 bases stayed unmatched. CDR3 DNA sequence: TGCAGCGTTGTACTAGCGGGTTCCTACGAGCAGTACTTC. Protein product: CSVVLAGSYEQYF.

The gene calls are TRBV19 and TRBJ1-4; no clear D. Germline CDR1 reads LNHDA; CDR2 reads SQIVND (reference sequence). The CDR3 has 16 amino acids. Trimming shortened V by 7 bases and J by 7 bases, and 22 bases separated the two germline ends. For the CDR3, the DNA is TGTGCCAGTACCAAGCAAATCCGGGGAGCCAGTGAAAAACTGTTTTTT. Protein sequence: CASTKQIRGASEKLFF. Supplemented by reference TRBV19 and TRBJ1-4, the full variable domain reads DGGITQSPKYLFRKEGQNVTLSCEQNLNHDAMYWYRQDPGQGLRLIYYSQIVNDFQKGDIAEGYSVSREKKESFPLTVTSAQKNPTAFYLCASTKQIRGASEKLFFGSGTQLSVL.